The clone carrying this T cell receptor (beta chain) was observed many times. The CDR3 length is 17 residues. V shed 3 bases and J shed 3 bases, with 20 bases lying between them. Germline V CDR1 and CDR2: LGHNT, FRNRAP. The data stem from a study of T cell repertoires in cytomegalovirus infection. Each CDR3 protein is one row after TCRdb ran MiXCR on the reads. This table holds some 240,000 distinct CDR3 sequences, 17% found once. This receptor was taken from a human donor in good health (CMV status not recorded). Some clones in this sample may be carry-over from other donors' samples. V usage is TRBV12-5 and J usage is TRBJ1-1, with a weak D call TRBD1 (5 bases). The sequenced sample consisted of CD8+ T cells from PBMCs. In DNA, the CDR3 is TGTGCTAGTGGTTTAGACCTAGACGGGACCAGAGACACTGAAGCTTTCTTT. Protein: CASGLDLDGTRDTEAFF.